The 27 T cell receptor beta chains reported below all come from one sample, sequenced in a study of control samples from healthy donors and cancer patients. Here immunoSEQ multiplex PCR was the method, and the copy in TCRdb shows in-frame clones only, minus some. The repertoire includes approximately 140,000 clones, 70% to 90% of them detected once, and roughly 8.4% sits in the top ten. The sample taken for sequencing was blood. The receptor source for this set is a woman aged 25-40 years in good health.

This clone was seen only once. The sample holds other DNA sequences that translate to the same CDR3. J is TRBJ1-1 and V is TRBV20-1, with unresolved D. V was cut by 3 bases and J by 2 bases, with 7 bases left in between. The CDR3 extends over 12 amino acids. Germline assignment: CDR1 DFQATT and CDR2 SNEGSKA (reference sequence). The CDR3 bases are TGCAGTGCTAGTAGCGGTAACACTGAAGCTTTCTTT. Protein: CSASSGNTEAFF.

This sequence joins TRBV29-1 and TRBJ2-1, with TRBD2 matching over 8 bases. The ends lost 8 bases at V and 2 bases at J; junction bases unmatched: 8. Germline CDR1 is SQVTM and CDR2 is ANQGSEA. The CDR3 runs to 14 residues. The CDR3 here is CSQQRERTYNEQFF. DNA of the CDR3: TGCAGCCAACAGCGGGAGAGAACCTACAATGAGCAGTTCTTC.

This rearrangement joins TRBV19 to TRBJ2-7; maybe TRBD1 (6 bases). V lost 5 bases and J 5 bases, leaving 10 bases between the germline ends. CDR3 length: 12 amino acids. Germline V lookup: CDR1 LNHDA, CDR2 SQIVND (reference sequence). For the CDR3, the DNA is TGTGCCAGTAGTCCAAACAGGGACGAGCAGTACTTC. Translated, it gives CASSPNRDEQYF.

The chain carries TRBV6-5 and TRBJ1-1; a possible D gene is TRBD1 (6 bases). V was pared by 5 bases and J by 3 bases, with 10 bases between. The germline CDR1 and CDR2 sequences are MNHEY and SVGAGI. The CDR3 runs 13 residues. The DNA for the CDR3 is TGTGCCAGCAGTCGACAGGTATACACTGAAGCTTTCTTT. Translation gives CASSRQVYTEAFF.

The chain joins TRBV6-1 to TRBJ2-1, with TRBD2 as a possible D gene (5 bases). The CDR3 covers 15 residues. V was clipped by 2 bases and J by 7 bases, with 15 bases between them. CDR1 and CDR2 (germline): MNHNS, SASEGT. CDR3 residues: CASSEQPGFLNEQFF. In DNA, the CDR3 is TGTGCCAGCAGTGAACAGCCGGGATTCCTTAATGAGCAGTTCTTC.

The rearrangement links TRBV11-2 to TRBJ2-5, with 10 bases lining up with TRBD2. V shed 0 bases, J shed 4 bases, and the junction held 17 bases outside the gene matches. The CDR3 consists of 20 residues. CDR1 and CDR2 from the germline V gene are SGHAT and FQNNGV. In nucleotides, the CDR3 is TGTGCCAGCAGCTTAGATCGCTTAGGTAGCGGGAGGATTTCGGGAGAGACCCAGTACTTC. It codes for CASSLDRLGSGRISGETQYF. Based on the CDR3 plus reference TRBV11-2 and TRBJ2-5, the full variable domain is EAGVAQSPRYKIIEKRQSVAFWCNPISGHATLYWYQQILGQGPKLLIQFQNNGVVDDSQLPKDRFSAERLKGVDSTLKIQPAKLEDSAVYLCASSLDRLGSGRISGETQYFGPGTRLLVL.

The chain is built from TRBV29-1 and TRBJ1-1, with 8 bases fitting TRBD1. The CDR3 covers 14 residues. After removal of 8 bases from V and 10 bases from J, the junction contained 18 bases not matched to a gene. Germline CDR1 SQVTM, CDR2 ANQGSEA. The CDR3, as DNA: TGCAGCATCGACCCCACCCAGGGGGCAAGGGTAGCTTTCTTT. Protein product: CSIDPTQGARVAFF.

The CDR3 is CASSEQAYNNSPLHF. The CDR3, as DNA: TGTGCCAGCAGTGAACAGGCATACAATAATTCACCCCTCCACTTT. J is TRBJ1-6 and V is TRBV6-1, with unresolved D. This CDR3 region has 15 residues. CDR1 is MNHNS and CDR2 is SASEGT in the germline V gene. V was trimmed by 2 bases and J by 5 bases, leaving 10 bases between them.

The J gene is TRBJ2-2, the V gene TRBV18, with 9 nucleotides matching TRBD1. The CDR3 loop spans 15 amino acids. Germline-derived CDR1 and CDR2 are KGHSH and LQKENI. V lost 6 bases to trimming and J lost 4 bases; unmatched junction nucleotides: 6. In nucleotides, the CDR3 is TGTGCCAGCTCCCTAGGACAGGGGTCCACCGGGGAGCTGTTTTTT. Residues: CASSLGQGSTGELFF.

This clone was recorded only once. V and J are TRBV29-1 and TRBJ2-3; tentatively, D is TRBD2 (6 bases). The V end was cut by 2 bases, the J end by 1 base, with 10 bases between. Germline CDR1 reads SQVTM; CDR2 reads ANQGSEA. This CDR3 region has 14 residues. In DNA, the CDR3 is TGCAGCGTTGAAACGGGAGACGGCACAGATACGCAGTATTTT. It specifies CSVETGDGTDTQYF.

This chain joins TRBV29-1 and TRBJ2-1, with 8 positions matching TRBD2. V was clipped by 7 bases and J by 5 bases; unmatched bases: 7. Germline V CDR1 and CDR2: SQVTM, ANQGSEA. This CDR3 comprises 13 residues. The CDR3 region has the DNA TGCAGCGCCGCCGGGACTAGTGACAATGAGCAGTTCTTC. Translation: CSAAGTSDNEQFF.

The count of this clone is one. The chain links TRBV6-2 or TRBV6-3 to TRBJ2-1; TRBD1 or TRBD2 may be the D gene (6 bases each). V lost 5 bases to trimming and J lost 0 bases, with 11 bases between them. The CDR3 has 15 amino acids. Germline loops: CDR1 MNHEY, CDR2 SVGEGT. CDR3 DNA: TGTGCCAGCAGTAAAGGGGGGAGCTCCTACAATGAGCAGTTCTTC. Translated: CASSKGGSSYNEQFF.

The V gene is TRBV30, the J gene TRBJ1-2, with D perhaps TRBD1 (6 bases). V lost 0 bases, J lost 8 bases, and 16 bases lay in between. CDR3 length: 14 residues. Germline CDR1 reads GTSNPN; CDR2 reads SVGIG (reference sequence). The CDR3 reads CAWSVREGGNGYTF. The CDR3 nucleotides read TGTGCCTGGAGTGTACGGGAGGGGGGGAACGGCTACACCTTC.

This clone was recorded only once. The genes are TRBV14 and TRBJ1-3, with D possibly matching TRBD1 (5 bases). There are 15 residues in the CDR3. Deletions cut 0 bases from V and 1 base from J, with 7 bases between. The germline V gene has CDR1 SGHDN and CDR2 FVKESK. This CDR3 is CASSQEGVSGNTIYF. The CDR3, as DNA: TGTGCCAGCAGCCAAGAAGGGGTTTCTGGAAACACCATATATTTT.

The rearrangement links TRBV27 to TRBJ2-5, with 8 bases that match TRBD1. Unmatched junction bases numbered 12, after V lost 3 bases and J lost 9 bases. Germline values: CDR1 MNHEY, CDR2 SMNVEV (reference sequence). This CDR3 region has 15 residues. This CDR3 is CASSFATGAPGAQYF. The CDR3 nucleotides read TGTGCCAGCAGTTTTGCGACAGGGGCCCCCGGGGCCCAGTACTTC.

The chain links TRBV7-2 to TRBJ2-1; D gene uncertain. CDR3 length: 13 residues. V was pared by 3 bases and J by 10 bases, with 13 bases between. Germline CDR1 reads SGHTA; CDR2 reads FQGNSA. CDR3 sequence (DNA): TGTGCCAGCAGCTTTGAAACTTCGCGAGAGCAGTTCTTC. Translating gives CASSFETSREQFF.

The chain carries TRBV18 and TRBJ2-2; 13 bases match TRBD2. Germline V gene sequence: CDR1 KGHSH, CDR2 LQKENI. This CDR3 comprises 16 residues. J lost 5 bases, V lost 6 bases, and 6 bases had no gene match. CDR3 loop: CASSPRLAGGTGELFF. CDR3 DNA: TGTGCCAGCTCCCCGAGACTAGCGGGAGGAACCGGGGAGCTGTTTTTT.

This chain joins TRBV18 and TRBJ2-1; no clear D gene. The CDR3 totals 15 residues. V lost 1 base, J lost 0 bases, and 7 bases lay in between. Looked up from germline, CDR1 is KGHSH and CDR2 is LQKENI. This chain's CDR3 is CASSPQPSSYNEQFF. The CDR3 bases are TGTGCCAGCTCACCACAACCGAGCTCCTACAATGAGCAGTTCTTC.

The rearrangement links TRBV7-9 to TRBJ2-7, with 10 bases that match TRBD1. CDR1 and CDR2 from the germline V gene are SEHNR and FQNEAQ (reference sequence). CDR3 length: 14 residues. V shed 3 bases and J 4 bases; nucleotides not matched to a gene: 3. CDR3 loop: CASSFRQGAYEQYF. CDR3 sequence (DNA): TGTGCCAGCAGCTTCCGACAGGGGGCTTACGAGCAGTACTTC.

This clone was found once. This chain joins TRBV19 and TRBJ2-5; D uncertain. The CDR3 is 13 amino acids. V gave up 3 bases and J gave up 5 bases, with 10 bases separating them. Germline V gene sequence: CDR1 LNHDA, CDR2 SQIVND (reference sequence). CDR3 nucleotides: TGTGCCAGTAGTATCGGCAGCCTGGAGACCCAGTACTTC. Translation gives CASSIGSLETQYF.

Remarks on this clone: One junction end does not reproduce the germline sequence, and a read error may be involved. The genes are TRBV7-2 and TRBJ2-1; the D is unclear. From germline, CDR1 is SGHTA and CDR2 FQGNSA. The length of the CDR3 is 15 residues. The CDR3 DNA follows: TGTGCCAGCAGCTTAGTGTGGAACTCCCACAATGAGCAGTTCTTC. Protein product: CASSLVWNSHNEQFF. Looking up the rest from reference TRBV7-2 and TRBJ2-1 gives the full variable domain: GAGVSQSPSNKVTEKGKDVELRCDPISGHTALYWYRQSLGQGLEFLIYFQGNSAPDKSGLPSDRFSAERTGGSVSTLTIQRTQQEDSAVYLCASSLVWNSHNEQFFGPGTRLTVL.

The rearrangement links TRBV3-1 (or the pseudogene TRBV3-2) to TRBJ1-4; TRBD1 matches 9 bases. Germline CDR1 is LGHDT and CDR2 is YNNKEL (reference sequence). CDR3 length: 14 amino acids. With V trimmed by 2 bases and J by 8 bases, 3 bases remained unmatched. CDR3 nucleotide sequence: TGTGCCAGCAGCCAACGGACAGGGGTCGAAAAACTGTTTTTT. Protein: CASSQRTGVEKLFF.

CDR3 loop: CASSLAAEQFF. CDR3 nucleotide sequence: TGCGCCAGCAGCTTAGCGGCAGAGCAGTTCTTC. This chain uses TRBV5-1 with TRBJ2-1, with D possibly TRBD2 on 5 matching bases. V shed 2 bases and J shed 10 bases, with 7 bases lying between them. CDR3 size: 11 residues. Looked up from germline, CDR1 is SGHRS and CDR2 is YFSETQ.

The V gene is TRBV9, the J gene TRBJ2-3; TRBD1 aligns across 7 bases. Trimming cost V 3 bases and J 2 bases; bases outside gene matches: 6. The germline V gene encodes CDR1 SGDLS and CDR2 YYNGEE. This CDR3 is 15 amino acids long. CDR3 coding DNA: TGTGCCAGCAGCGGGGAGACAGGGATCACAGATACGCAGTATTTT. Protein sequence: CASSGETGITDTQYF. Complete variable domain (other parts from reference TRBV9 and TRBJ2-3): DSGVTQTPKHLITATGQRVTLRCSPRSGDLSVYWYQQSLDQGLQFLIQYYNGEERAKGNILERFSAQQFPDLHSELNLSSLELGDSALYFCASSGETGITDTQYFGPGTRLTVL.

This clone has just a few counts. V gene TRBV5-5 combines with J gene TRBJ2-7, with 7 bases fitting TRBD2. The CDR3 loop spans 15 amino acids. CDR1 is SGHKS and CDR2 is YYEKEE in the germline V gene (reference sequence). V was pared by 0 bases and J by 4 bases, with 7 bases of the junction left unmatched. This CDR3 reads CASSLGLAVIYEQYF. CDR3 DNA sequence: TGTGCCAGCAGCTTGGGGCTAGCGGTTATTTACGAGCAGTACTTC.

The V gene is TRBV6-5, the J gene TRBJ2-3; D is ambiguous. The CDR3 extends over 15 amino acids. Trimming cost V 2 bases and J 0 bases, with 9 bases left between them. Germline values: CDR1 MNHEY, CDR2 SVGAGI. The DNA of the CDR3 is TGTGCCAGCAGTTACGAGGCCCGGAGCACAGATACGCAGTATTTT. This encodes CASSYEARSTDTQYF.

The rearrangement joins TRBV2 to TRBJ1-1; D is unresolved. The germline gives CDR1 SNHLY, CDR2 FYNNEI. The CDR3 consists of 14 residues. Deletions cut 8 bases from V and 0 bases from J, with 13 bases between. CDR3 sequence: CASEAEDMNTEAFF. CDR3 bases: TGTGCCAGCGAGGCGGAGGATATGAACACTGAAGCTTTCTTT.